This is a list of T cell receptor beta chains from one sample in a study of T cell responses to AZD1222 COVID-19 vaccine. Profiled with immunoSEQ multiplex PCR; TCRdb holds only in-frame clones, not every one. The profile covers 150,000 to 200,000 clones, with less than 95% appearing a single time and 1.3% to 1.5% taken by the ten largest. The sample was peripheral blood, taken on day 0 of AZD1222 vaccination. The receptors shown here come from an adult in good health. Each CDR3 is given without its conserved first and last residue.

CDR3aa	v_gene
ASSYSRLAGGTYEQY	TRBV6-2/TRBV6-3
SGRRGENTEAF	TRBV29-1
ASSEYQGGNSGELF	TRBV25-1
ASSSGFLGSSYEQY	TRBV18
ASSPGDRETGELF	TRBV6-2/TRBV6-3
ASSLVLAGDGYT	TRBV11-2
ASSFRLAGYEQY	TRBV4-2
ASSLARLAGGYEQY	TRBV5-5
ASTTNNSPLH	TRBV19
ASSAGLMEAF	TRBV11-2
ASSSHPRGGALGETQY	TRBV28
ASSSNRVYQPQH	TRBV28
ASSPNTAGTGVNTEAF	TRBV4-1
ASSDSSQGADTQY	TRBV6-4
ASSPDRGRGKLF	TRBV30
ASSYPRQNTEAF	TRBV6-6
ASSPGLAGATYNEQF	TRBV7-7
ASHLGEGQGQF	TRBV28
AWSTRRTSGNTIY	TRBV30
ASSPGTSGSNAYEQY	TRBV28
ASTLPPGHLNTEAF	TRBV10-1
ASSLSAGRNTEAF	TRBV27
ASSSPGGLAGTQY	TRBV6-6
ASIRQPTGYGYT	TRBV5-6
ASSLSANFNTEAF	TRBV7-2
ASSPTGWTEAF	TRBV7-8
ASSFWGALDNEQF	TRBV28
ASGRGEYGYT	TRBV28
ASSPSGTTSYEQY	TRBV5-4
ASSRLTNTEAF	TRBV28
ASSTVSIGEKLF	TRBV6-5
ASSIAQGGNEKLF	TRBV19
ASSLTGVNYGYT	TRBV7-2
ASSRSGAGVENEQF	TRBV5-1
ASSLVGREGPQH	TRBV28
ASSKRLAGAYEQY	TRBV14
ASIAAGRANEQY	TRBV6-5
ASSFGYGYT	TRBV7-2
ASSYPGTGGEPQH	TRBV6-5
ASSSGTISSYNEQF	TRBV28
ASSLGQGNEKLF	TRBV5-1
ASSYGDSQPEKLF	TRBV6-5
ASSEAGSDNTGELF	TRBV2
ASNPPKRGLGYGYT	TRBV5-4
ASSGGPGEQF	TRBV5-6
ASSQGKQGYRAF	TRBV3-1/TRBV3-2
ASSQVPDQPQH	TRBV4-2
ASSTLGQPQH	TRBV7-9
SAEGQGDTLAYGYT	TRBV29-1
ASSEGHPSSYNSPLH	TRBV2
ASSSTGVGELF	TRBV4-1
ASSSSGLGGYT	TRBV28
ASSLGTSGRIYNEQF	TRBV28
ASSSGQGSNTGELF	TRBV7-8
ASSLGGFGNQPQH	TRBV3-1/TRBV3-2
AWSSGPSNQPQH	TRBV30